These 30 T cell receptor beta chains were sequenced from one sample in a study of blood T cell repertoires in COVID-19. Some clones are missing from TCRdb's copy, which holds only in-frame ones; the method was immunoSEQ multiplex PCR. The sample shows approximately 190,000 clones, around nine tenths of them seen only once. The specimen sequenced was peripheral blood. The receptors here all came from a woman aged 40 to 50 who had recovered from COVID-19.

The CDR3 sequence: CASSRGLAGGIWSYNEQFF. DNA for the CDR3: TGCGCCAGCAGCCGAGGACTAGCGGGAGGGATTTGGTCCTACAATGAGCAGTTCTTC. The V call is TRBV5-1, the J call TRBJ2-1, with 15 nucleotides matching TRBD2. Trimming removed 4 bases from V and 1 base from J; junction bases left unmatched: 9. The V gene's germline CDR1 is SGHRS and CDR2 YFSETQ. The CDR3 sequence is 19 residues long.

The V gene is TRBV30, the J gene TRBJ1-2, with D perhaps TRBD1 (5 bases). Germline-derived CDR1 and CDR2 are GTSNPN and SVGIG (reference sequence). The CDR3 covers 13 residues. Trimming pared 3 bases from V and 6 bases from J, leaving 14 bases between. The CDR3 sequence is CAWRELARDGYTF. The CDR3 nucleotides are TGTGCCTGGAGAGAGCTGGCCAGGGATGGCTACACCTTC.

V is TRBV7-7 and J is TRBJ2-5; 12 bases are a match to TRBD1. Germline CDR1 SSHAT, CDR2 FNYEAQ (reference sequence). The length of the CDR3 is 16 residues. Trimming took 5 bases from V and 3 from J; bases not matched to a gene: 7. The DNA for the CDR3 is TGTGCCAGCAGCCCGGGGACAGGGGGCCCCAAAGAGACCCAGTACTTC. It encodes CASSPGTGGPKETQYF.

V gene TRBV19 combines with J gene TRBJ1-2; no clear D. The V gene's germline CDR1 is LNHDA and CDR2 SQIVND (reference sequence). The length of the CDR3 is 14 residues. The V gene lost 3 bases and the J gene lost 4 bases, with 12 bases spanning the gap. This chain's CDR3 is CASSMYARSYGYTF. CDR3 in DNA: TGTGCCAGTAGTATGTACGCACGGTCCTATGGCTACACCTTC.

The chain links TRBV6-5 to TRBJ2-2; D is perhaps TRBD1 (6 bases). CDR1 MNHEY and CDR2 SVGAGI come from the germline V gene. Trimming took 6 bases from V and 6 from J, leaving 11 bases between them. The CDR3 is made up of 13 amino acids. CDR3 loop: CASRRDNPGELFF. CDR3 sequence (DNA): TGTGCCAGCAGACGGGACAATCCCGGGGAGCTGTTTTTT.

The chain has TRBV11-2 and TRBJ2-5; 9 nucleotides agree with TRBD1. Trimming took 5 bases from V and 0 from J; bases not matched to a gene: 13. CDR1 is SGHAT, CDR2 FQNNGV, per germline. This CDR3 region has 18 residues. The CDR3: CASSASGTGIVDQETQYF. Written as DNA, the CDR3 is TGTGCCAGCAGCGCCTCCGGGACAGGGATTGTAGACCAAGAGACCCAGTACTTC.

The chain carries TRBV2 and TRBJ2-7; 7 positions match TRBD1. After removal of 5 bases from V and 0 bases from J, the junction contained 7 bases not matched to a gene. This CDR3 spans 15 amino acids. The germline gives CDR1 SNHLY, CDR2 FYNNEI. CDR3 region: CASSHRDSTSYEQYF. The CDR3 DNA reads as TGTGCCAGCAGTCACCGGGACAGCACCTCCTACGAGCAGTACTTC.

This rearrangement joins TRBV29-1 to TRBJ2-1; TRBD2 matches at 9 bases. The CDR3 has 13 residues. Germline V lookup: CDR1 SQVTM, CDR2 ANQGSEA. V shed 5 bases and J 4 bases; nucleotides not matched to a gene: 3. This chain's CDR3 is CSVSSGRYNEQFF. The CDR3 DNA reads TGCAGCGTTAGCAGCGGGAGGTACAATGAGCAGTTCTTC.

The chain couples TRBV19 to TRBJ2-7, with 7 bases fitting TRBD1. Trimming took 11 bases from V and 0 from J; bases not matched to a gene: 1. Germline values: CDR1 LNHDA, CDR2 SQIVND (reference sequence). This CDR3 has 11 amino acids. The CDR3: CAGTASYEQYF. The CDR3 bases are TGTGCCGGGACAGCCTCCTACGAGCAGTACTTC.

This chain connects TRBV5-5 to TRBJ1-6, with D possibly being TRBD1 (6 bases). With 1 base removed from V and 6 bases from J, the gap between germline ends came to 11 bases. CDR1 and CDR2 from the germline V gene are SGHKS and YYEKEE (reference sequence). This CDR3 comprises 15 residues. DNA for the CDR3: TGTGCCAGCAGCTTGCACGACAGGCGTAATTCACCCCTCCACTTT. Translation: CASSLHDRRNSPLHF.

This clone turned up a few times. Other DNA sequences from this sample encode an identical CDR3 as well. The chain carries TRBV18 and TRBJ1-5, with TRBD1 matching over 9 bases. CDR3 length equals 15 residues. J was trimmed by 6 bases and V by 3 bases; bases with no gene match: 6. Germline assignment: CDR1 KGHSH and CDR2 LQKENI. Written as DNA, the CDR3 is TGTGCCAGCTCACCTCCGGGACAGGGAGGTCAGCCCCAGCATTTT. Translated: CASSPPGQGGQPQHF.

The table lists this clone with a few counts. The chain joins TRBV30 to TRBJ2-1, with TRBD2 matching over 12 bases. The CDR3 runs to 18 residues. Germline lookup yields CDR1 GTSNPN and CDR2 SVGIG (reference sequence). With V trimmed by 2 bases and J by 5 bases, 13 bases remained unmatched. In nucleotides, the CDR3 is TGTGCCTGGAGTATCTCCAGGACTAGCGGGACGAGCGACAATGAGCAGTTCTTC. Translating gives CAWSISRTSGTSDNEQFF.

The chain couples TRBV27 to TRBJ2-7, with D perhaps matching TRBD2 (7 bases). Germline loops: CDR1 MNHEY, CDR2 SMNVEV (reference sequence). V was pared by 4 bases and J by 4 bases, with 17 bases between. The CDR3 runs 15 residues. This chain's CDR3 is CASSYGRGGGYEQYF. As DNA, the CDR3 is TGTGCCAGCAGTTACGGCCGGGGAGGGGGATACGAGCAGTACTTC.

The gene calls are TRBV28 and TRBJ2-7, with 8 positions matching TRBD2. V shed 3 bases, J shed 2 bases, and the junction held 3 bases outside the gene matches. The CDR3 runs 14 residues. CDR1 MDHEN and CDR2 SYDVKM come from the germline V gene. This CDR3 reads CASSFSGITYEQYF. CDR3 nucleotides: TGTGCCAGCAGTTTTAGCGGGATTACCTACGAGCAGTACTTC.

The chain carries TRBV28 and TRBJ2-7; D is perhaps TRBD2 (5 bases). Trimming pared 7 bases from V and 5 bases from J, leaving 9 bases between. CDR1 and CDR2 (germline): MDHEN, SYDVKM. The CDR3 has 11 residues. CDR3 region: CASNEGNEQYF. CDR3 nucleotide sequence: TGTGCCAGCAACGAGGGAAACGAGCAGTACTTC.

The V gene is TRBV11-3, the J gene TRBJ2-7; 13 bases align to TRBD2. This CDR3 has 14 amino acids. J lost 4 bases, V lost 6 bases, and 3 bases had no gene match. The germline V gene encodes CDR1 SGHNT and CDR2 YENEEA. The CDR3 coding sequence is TGTGCCAGCAGTCGGACTAGCGGGAGTTACGAGCAGTACTTC. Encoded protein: CASSRTSGSYEQYF. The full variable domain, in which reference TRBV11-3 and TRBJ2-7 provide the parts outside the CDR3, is EAGVVQSPRYKIIEKKQPVAFWCNPISGHNTLYWYLQNLGQGPELLIRYENEEAVDDSQLPKDRFSAERLKGVDSTLKIQPAELGDSAVYLCASSRTSGSYEQYFGPGTRLTVT.

CDR3 nucleotide sequence: TGTGCCAGCAGCTTGTTCAGTAAGCGACTGAGCTCCTACAATGAGCAGTTCTTC. This encodes CASSLFSKRLSSYNEQFF. The chain links TRBV5-6 to TRBJ2-1; D is unresolved. The V end was cut by 1 base, the J end by 0 bases, with 17 bases between. There are 18 residues in the CDR3. Germline V gene sequence: CDR1 SGHDT, CDR2 YYEEEE.

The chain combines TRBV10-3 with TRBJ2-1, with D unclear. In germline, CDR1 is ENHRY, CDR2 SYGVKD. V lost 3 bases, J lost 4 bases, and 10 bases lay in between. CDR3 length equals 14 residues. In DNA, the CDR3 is TGTGCCATCAGTGATGGCGGTTCATACAATGAGCAGTTCTTC. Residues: CAISDGGSYNEQFF.

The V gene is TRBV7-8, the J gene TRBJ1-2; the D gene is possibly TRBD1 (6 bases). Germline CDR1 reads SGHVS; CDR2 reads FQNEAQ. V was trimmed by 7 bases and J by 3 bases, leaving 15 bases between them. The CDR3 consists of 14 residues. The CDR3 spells CASTETQGYYGYTF. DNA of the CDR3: TGTGCCAGCACCGAGACCCAGGGGTACTATGGCTACACCTTC. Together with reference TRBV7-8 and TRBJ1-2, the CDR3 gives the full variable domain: GAGVSQSPRYKVAKRGQDVALRCDPISGHVSLFWYQQALGQGPEFLTYFQNEAQLDKSGLPSDRFFAERPEGSVSTLKIQRTQQEDSAVYLCASTETQGYYGYTFGSGTRLTVV.

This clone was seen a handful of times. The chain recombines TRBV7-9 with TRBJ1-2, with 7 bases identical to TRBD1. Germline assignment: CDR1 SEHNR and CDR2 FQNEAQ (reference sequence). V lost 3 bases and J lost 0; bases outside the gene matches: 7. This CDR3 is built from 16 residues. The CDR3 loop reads CASSLVGQGANYGYTF. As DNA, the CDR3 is TGTGCCAGCAGCTTGGTCGGGCAGGGGGCTAACTATGGCTACACCTTC.

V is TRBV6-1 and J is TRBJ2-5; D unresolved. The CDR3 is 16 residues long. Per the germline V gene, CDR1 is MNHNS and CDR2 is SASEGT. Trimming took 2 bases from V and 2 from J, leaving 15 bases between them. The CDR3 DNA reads TGTGCCAGCAGTGAAAGGCGGAAAGGTGGGCAAGAGACCCAGTACTTC. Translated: CASSERRKGGQETQYF.

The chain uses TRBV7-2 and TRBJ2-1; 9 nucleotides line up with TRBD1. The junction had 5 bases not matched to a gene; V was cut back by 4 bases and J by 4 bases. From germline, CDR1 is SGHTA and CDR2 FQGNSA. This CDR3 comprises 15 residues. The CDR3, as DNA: TGTGCCAGCAGCTCAACAGGGGGCGCTTACAATGAGCAGTTCTTC. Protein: CASSSTGGAYNEQFF.

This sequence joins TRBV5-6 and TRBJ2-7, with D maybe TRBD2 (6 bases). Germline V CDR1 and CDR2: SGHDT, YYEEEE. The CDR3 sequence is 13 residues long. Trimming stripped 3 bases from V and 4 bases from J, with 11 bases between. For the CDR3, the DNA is TGTGCCAGCAGCTCCGGAGGGTTGTACGAGCAGTACTTC. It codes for CASSSGGLYEQYF.

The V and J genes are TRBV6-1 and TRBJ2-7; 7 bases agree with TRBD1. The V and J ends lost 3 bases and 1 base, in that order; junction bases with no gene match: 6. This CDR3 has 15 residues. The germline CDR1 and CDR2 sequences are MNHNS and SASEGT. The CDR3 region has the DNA TGTGCCAGCAGTGACCTAGGGACAGCATCCTACGAGCAGTACTTC. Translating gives CASSDLGTASYEQYF.

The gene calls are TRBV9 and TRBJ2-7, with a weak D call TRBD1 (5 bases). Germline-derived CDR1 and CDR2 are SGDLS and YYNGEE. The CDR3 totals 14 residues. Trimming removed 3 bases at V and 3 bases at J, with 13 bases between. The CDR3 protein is CASSAGNTDYEQYF. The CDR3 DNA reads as TGTGCCAGCAGCGCAGGGAACACAGACTACGAGCAGTACTTC.

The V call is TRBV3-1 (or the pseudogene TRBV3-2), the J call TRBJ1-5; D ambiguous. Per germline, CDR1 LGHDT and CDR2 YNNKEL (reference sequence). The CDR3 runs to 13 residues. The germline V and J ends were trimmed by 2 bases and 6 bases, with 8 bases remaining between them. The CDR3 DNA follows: TGTGCCAGCAGCCAACAGGAGGGTCAGCCCCAGCATTTT. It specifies CASSQQEGQPQHF.

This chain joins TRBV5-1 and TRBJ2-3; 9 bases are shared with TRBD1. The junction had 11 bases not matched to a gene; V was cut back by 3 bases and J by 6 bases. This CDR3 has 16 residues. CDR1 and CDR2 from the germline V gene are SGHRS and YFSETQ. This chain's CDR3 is CASSSSGTGLIDTQYF. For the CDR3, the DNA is TGCGCCAGCAGCTCCTCCGGGACAGGGCTTATTGATACGCAGTATTTT.

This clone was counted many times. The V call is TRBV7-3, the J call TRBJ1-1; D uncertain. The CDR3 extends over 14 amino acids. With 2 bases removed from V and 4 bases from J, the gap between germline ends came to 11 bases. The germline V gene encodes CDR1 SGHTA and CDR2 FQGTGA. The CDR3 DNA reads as TGTGCCAGCAGCTTACTGGGGAGCGGCACTGAAGCTTTCTTT. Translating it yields CASSLLGSGTEAFF.

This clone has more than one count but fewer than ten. CDR3 coding DNA: TGTGCCAGTAGTACCCCGGACAGGGGGCGCCGGACTGAAGCTTTCTTT. Translation: CASSTPDRGRRTEAFF. The chain carries TRBV19 and TRBJ1-1, with 11 bases matching TRBD1. The CDR3 is 16 amino acids. J was trimmed by 5 bases and V by 4 bases; bases with no gene match: 9. In germline, CDR1 is LNHDA, CDR2 SQIVND (reference sequence).

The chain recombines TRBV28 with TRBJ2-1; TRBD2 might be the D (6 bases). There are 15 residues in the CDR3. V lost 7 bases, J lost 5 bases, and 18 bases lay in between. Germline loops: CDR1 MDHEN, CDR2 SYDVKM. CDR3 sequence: CASNSLGAGHNEQFF. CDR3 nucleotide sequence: TGTGCCAGCAACTCCCTCGGGGCGGGACACAATGAGCAGTTCTTC.